A single sample is the source of the 29 T cell receptor beta chains below, sequenced in a study of OX40 agonist ivuxolimab in advanced cancers. The repertoire was sequenced with immunoSEQ multiplex PCR; TCRdb's copy has only in-frame clones and lacks some. Of about 60,000 clones listed, roughly 89% are singletons. The sample consisted of CD4+ or CD8+ T cells sorted from blood, taken in a trial of the OX40 agonist ivuxolimab. The receptors originated from an adult with an advanced solid tumor such as melanoma, head and neck, liver or kidney cancer.

Worth noting for this clone: The junction departs from germline at one end; a sequencing error may be responsible. The gene calls are TRBV6-1 and TRBJ2-7; TRBD2 agrees at 10 bases. CDR1 and CDR2 from the germline V gene are MNHNS and SASEGT. This CDR3 spans 15 amino acids. The CDR3 reads CASREAGGFSYEQYF. The CDR3 bases are TGTGCCAGCAGAGAAGCGGGAGGGTTCTCCTACGAGCAGTACTTC.

The chain has TRBV27 and TRBJ2-7; D is ambiguous. V gave up 2 bases and J gave up 0 bases, with 8 bases separating them. This CDR3 is built from 14 residues. Germline CDR1 reads MNHEY; CDR2 reads SMNVEV (reference sequence). In DNA, the CDR3 is TGTGCCAGCAGTTTACGGCAGAGCTCCTACGAGCAGTACTTC. Translating gives CASSLRQSSYEQYF.

This clone was recorded once. Here the CDR3 DNA reads TGTGCCAGCAGCTTGGGAGGGGCGTTTAACACCGGGGAGCTGTTTTTT. Its translation is CASSLGGAFNTGELFF. This chain links TRBV5-6 with TRBJ2-2; D is tentatively TRBD1 or TRBD2 (5 bases each). Germline loops: CDR1 SGHDT, CDR2 YYEEEE. V shed 0 bases and J shed 2 bases, with 11 bases lying between them. This CDR3 has 16 residues.

The CDR3 coding sequence is TGTGCCAGCAGTAGAACAGGGGGCAGTAACTATGGCTACACCTTC. Its translation is CASSRTGGSNYGYTF. This chain joins TRBV6-5 and TRBJ1-2, with 9 bases identical to TRBD1. Germline assignment: CDR1 MNHEY and CDR2 SVGAGI. After removal of 5 bases from V and 1 base from J, the junction contained 5 bases not matched to a gene. The CDR3 covers 15 residues.

This clone has just one count. The V gene is TRBV27, the J gene TRBJ2-5, with 8 bases lining up with TRBD1. Germline V gene lookup returns CDR1 MNHEY and CDR2 SMNVEV (reference sequence). Trimming took 3 bases from V and 2 from J; bases not matched to a gene: 8. This CDR3 spans 16 amino acids. The CDR3 is CASSFWAGGPQETQYF. The CDR3 DNA follows: TGTGCCAGCAGTTTTTGGGCAGGGGGCCCACAAGAGACCCAGTACTTC.

This chain uses TRBV5-1 with TRBJ1-3, with 10 nucleotides matching TRBD1. With 8 bases clipped from V and 2 bases from J, the junction kept 7 bases outside the gene matches. The germline CDR1 and CDR2 sequences are SGHRS and YFSETQ. The CDR3 consists of 15 residues. The CDR3 nucleotides read TGCGCCAGTAGAGGACAGGGGGGAACTGGAAACACCATATATTTT. Translated, it gives CASRGQGGTGNTIYF.

The V call is TRBV2, the J call TRBJ1-4; 9 bases agree with TRBD1. Germline CDR1 and CDR2: SNHLY and FYNNEI. This CDR3 comprises 14 residues. Unmatched junction bases numbered 7, after V lost 6 bases and J lost 8 bases. CDR3 loop: CASSPGQGIEKLFF. The DNA of the CDR3 is TGTGCCAGCAGCCCCGGACAGGGGATCGAAAAACTGTTTTTT.

This clone is medium-sized in the sample. The chain carries TRBV4-2 and TRBJ2-7; D perhaps matches TRBD1 (5 bases). CDR1 and CDR2 (germline): LGHNA, YNFKEQ. The CDR3 consists of 14 residues. With 4 bases removed from V and 4 bases from J, the gap between germline ends came to 14 bases. This CDR3 reads CASSRNGRVYEQYF. The CDR3 region has the DNA TGTGCCAGCAGCCGAAATGGCAGGGTATACGAGCAGTACTTC.

The CDR3 loop is CASSLAGAGNTIYF. The CDR3 DNA sequence: TGCGCCAGCAGCTTGGCGGGGGCTGGAAACACCATATATTTT. The chain recombines TRBV5-1 with TRBJ1-3; maybe TRBD1 (5 bases). The ends were cut back, 0 bases at V and 2 bases at J, with 6 bases in the middle. Per the germline V gene, CDR1 is SGHRS and CDR2 is YFSETQ. This CDR3 is 14 amino acids long.

The sample holds a few counts of this clone. This chain uses TRBV7-9 with TRBJ2-3; no firm D call. Trimming cost V 10 bases and J 4 bases, with 9 bases left between them. Germline V lookup: CDR1 SEHNR, CDR2 FQNEAQ (reference sequence). CDR3 length equals 11 residues. The CDR3 nucleotides are TGTGCCATCATACAGCCAGATACGCAGTATTTT. It is translated as CAIIQPDTQYF.

The chain employs TRBV18 and TRBJ2-7, with D possibly being TRBD1 (6 bases). Germline-derived CDR1 and CDR2 are KGHSH and LQKENI. Between the trimmed V and J ends, which lost 3 bases and 4 bases, there was a span of 16 bases. CDR3 size: 15 residues. The chain's CDR3 is CASSPGTSAVYEQYF. The CDR3, as DNA: TGTGCCAGCTCACCTGGGACATCGGCGGTATACGAGCAGTACTTC.

The chain uses TRBV6-1 and TRBJ1-2, with 9 bases fitting TRBD1. CDR3 size: 14 residues. The germline gives CDR1 MNHNS, CDR2 SASEGT. V dropped 6 bases and J dropped 7; count of bases not matched to a gene: 9. CDR3 in amino acids: CASRSWTGESGYTF. The CDR3 bases are TGTGCCAGCAGATCTTGGACAGGGGAGTCTGGCTACACCTTC.

This clone was recorded a few times. The chain links TRBV2 to TRBJ2-3; no clear D. This CDR3 is built from 15 residues. Trimming took off 7 bases at V and 4 bases at J, with 18 bases between the two ends. Germline V gene sequence: CDR1 SNHLY, CDR2 FYNNEI. The DNA of the CDR3 is TGTGCCAGCAAAGGCAGGTCTCTTTGGTCAGATACGCAGTATTTT. As protein: CASKGRSLWSDTQYF. The full variable domain, with the rest looked up from reference TRBV2 and TRBJ2-3, is EPEVTQTPSHQVTQMGQEVILRCVPISNHLYFYWYRQILGQKVEFLVSFYNNEISEKSEIFDDQFSVERPDGSNFTLKIRSTKLEDSAMYFCASKGRSLWSDTQYFGPGTRLTVL.

The gene calls are TRBV5-4 and TRBJ2-1; 8 nucleotides match TRBD1. Germline V CDR1 and CDR2: SGHNT, YYREEE (reference sequence). The V gene end was trimmed by 0 bases and the J gene end by 6 bases; junction bases not matched to a gene: 5. This CDR3 is built from 15 residues. CDR3 sequence reads: CASSLGGTGFNEQFF. The CDR3, as DNA: TGTGCCAGCAGCTTGGGGGGGACAGGCTTCAATGAGCAGTTCTTC. Supplemented by reference TRBV5-4 and TRBJ2-1, the full variable domain reads ETGVTQSPTHLIKTRGQQVTLRCSSQSGHNTVSWYQQALGQGPQFIFQYYREEENGRGNFPPRFSGLQFPNYSSELNVNALELDDSALYLCASSLGGTGFNEQFFGPGTRLTVL.

Points on this clone: The sample carries other DNA sequences with the same CDR3. The V gene is TRBV2, the J gene TRBJ2-5; D is perhaps TRBD1 (6 bases). The length of the CDR3 is 13 residues. With 6 bases removed from V and 5 bases from J, the gap between germline ends came to 13 bases. Germline lookup yields CDR1 SNHLY and CDR2 FYNNEI. CDR3 loop: CASRQQGPETQYF. The CDR3 nucleotides read TGTGCCAGCAGACAACAGGGCCCCGAGACCCAGTACTTC.

The sample holds a few counts of this clone. The chain carries TRBV7-3 and TRBJ2-1, with D tentatively TRBD2 (6 bases). With 4 bases removed from V and 9 bases from J, the gap between germline ends came to 13 bases. The CDR3 covers 13 residues. Germline CDR1 and CDR2: SGHTA and FQGTGA. CDR3 nucleotide sequence: TGTGCCAGCAGCTCTTCTAGCGTTGCTGAGCAGTTCTTC. Translating gives CASSSSSVAEQFF.

The count of this clone is one. The genes are TRBV7-9 and TRBJ2-1, with 13 bases aligning to TRBD2. V shed 4 bases, J shed 7 bases, and the junction held 10 bases outside the gene matches. The CDR3 runs to 17 residues. Germline values: CDR1 SEHNR, CDR2 FQNEAQ (reference sequence). For the CDR3, the DNA is TGTGCCAGCAGCTCGGGACTAGCGGGACTCGCGGGAAATGAGCAGTTCTTC. It is translated as CASSSGLAGLAGNEQFF.

The gene calls are TRBV7-2 and TRBJ2-7; 7 bases align to TRBD2. With 4 bases clipped from V and 0 bases from J, the junction kept 3 bases outside the gene matches. The length of the CDR3 is 14 residues. Germline lookup yields CDR1 SGHTA and CDR2 FQGNSA. The CDR3 DNA sequence: TGTGCCAGCAGCTATCAGCGGGACTCCTACGAGCAGTACTTC. Encoded protein: CASSYQRDSYEQYF.

The rearrangement joins TRBV19 to TRBJ1-1; TRBD1 might be the D (6 bases). CDR3 size: 14 residues. The V gene lost 5 bases and the J gene lost 4 bases, with 14 bases spanning the gap. Germline V gene lookup returns CDR1 LNHDA and CDR2 SQIVND (reference sequence). The CDR3 sequence is CASSLRGRSTEAFF. The DNA for the CDR3 is TGTGCCAGTAGTCTCCGGGGGCGGTCCACTGAAGCTTTCTTT.

The chain links TRBV28 to TRBJ2-7, with D hard to call. The CDR3 spans 14 residues. Germline loops: CDR1 MDHEN, CDR2 SYDVKM. V shed 6 bases and J shed 3 bases, with 15 bases lying between them. In DNA, the CDR3 is TGTGCCAGCAGCTTCGCCCCTAGGCACTACGAGCAGTACTTC. Residues: CASSFAPRHYEQYF. Using reference TRBV28 and TRBJ2-7 for the parts outside the CDR3, the full variable domain is DVKVTQSSRYLVKRTGEKVFLECVQDMDHENMFWYRQDPGLGLRLIYFSYDVKMKEKGDIPEGYSVSREKKERFSLILESASTNQTSMYLCASSFAPRHYEQYFGPGTRLTVT.

In its sample, this clone was seen once. The rearrangement links TRBV2 to TRBJ1-6; 7 nucleotides match TRBD1. After removal of 4 bases from V and 9 bases from J, the junction contained 9 bases not matched to a gene. This CDR3 contains 15 residues. Germline values: CDR1 SNHLY, CDR2 FYNNEI. CDR3: CASSARQGGSSPLHF. CDR3 DNA: TGTGCCAGCAGTGCTCGACAGGGTGGGAGTTCACCCCTCCACTTT.

The chain is built from TRBV7-6 and TRBJ2-1; 10 nucleotides agree with TRBD1. The junction had 4 bases not matched to a gene; V was cut back by 5 bases and J by 3 bases. CDR1 is SGHVS and CDR2 is FNYEAQ in the germline V gene. CDR3 length: 15 residues. DNA for the CDR3: TGTGCCAGCAGCCCGGGACAGGGGAACTACAATGAGCAGTTCTTC. Its translation: CASSPGQGNYNEQFF. Full variable domain (remainder filled in from reference TRBV7-6 and TRBJ2-1): GAGVSQSPRYKVTKRGQDVALRCDPISGHVSLYWYRQALGQGPEFLTYFNYEAQQDKSGLPNDRFSAERPEGSISTLTIQRTEQRDSAMYRCASSPGQGNYNEQFFGPGTRLTVL.

The V call is TRBV14, the J call TRBJ1-1; D gene unclear. The CDR3 is 14 amino acids. V was shortened by 5 bases and J by 1 base, with 11 bases between the two germline ends. CDR1 is SGHDN and CDR2 is FVKESK in the germline V gene. As DNA, the CDR3 is TGTGCCAGCAGCTTTCTTTTCGGGAACACTGAAGCTTTCTTT. Protein product: CASSFLFGNTEAFF.

The chain uses TRBV30 and TRBJ2-3, with no clear D. Trimming removed 8 bases at V and 4 bases at J, with 13 bases between. Looked up from germline, CDR1 is GTSNPN and CDR2 is SVGIG (reference sequence). This CDR3 is 12 amino acids long. The CDR3 spells CASPIGPDTQYF. The CDR3 coding sequence is TGTGCCAGCCCAATAGGCCCAGATACGCAGTATTTT.

The chain recombines TRBV9 with TRBJ2-2; 7 nucleotides agree with TRBD1. The CDR3 length is 15 residues. The V segment lost 4 bases and the J segment 6 bases; nucleotides outside the gene matches: 9. Germline V lookup: CDR1 SGDLS, CDR2 YYNGEE. CDR3 coding DNA: TGTGCCAGCAGCATGTTAGGGGGCGTCCCCGGGGAGCTGTTTTTT. The encoded protein is CASSMLGGVPGELFF.

The rearrangement uses TRBV6-5 and TRBJ1-1; D is ambiguous. Germline CDR1 MNHEY, CDR2 SVGAGI. The V gene lost 5 bases and the J gene lost 3 bases, with 10 bases spanning the gap. The CDR3 has 13 residues. CDR3 residues: CASSRRRDTEAFF. In DNA form, the CDR3 reads TGTGCCAGCAGTAGACGACGGGACACTGAAGCTTTCTTT.

The chain recombines TRBV11-2 with TRBJ2-2, with D possibly TRBD2 on 5 matching bases. The V and J ends lost 4 bases and 6 bases respectively, with 9 bases between them. The germline V gene encodes CDR1 SGHAT and CDR2 FQNNGV. There are 13 residues in the CDR3. The CDR3 reads CASSSSEAGELFF. CDR3 DNA: TGTGCCAGCAGCTCCTCGGAGGCCGGGGAGCTGTTTTTT.

The chain recombines TRBV28 with TRBJ2-7; TRBD1 matches 9 bases. Germline loops: CDR1 MDHEN, CDR2 SYDVKM. V was pared by 5 bases and J by 3 bases, with 11 bases of the junction left unmatched. This CDR3 has 16 amino acids. Written as DNA, the CDR3 is TGTGCCAGCAGTCCGGGGGACAGGGCTGGATACTACGAGCAGTACTTC. Translating gives CASSPGDRAGYYEQYF.

The gene calls are TRBV7-3 and TRBJ1-2, with 8 bases fitting TRBD1. Trimming at V came to 3 bases and at J to 7 bases, leaving 4 bases not matched to a gene. In germline, CDR1 is SGHTA, CDR2 FQGTGA. CDR3 length: 13 amino acids. The CDR3: CASSFTGGGGYTF. For the CDR3, the DNA is TGTGCCAGCAGCTTTACAGGGGGAGGTGGCTACACCTTC.